A selection of T cell receptor beta chains follows, all from one sample in a study of cytomegalovirus exposure and HLA in healthy donors. Using immunoSEQ multiplex PCR, the repertoire was profiled, and TCRdb retains in-frame clones only, with some absent. The data show about 220,000 clones, 60% to 80% seen once. Material: PBMCs. The receptors shown here come from a male donor in good health and CMV-seronegative. CDR3s include the opening cysteine and the closing phenylalanine or tryptophan. The D gene is left open where the match is weak. The size field is filled for only some rows; it gives once, few, many or a size class.

>-|-|TRBJ2-5|TRBV5-4
CASSLGPETQYF
TGTGCCAGCAGCTTGGGGCCGGAGACCCAGTACTTC
>-|-|TRBJ1-1|TRBV25-1
CASTGVGMNTEAFF
TGTGCCAGCACGGGGGTCGGCATGAACACTGAAGCTTTCTTT
>-|TRBD1|TRBJ1-5|TRBV7-8
CASSLRTGDQPQHF
TGTGCCAGCAGCCTCAGGACAGGTGATCAGCCCCAGCATTTT
>-|TRBD1|TRBJ2-7|TRBV14
CASSHSDRGREQYF
TGTGCCAGCAGCCACTCGGACAGGGGGCGTGAGCAGTACTTC
>-|-|TRBJ1-2|TRBV18
CASSPFGGEPGGYTF
TGTGCCAGCTCACCATTCGGAGGGGAGCCCGGTGGCTACACCTTC
>few|-|TRBJ2-7|TRBV5-1
CASSLAAGKAYEQYF
TGCGCCAGCAGCTTGGCCGCGGGTAAAGCCTACGAGCAGTACTTC
>once|TRBD1|TRBJ1-1|TRBV27
CASSLGQGLNTEAFF
TGTGCCAGCAGTCTCGGACAGGGTTTAAACACTGAAGCTTTCTTT
>few|-|TRBJ2-7|TRBV30
CAWARGSYEQYF
TGTGCCTGGGCCAGGGGTAGTTACGAGCAGTACTTC
>-|TRBD2|TRBJ2-3|TRBV6-5
CASSYFLAGDTQYF
TGTGCCAGCAGTTACTTCCTAGCGGGAGATACGCAGTATTTT
>-|-|TRBJ2-3|TRBV7-9
CASRQIRGGTDTQYF
TGTGCCAGCAGGCAAATCAGGGGTGGCACAGATACGCAGTATTTT
>-|TRBD1|TRBJ2-7|TRBV4-2
CASSPGTVVDYEQYF
TGTGCCAGCAGCCCCGGGACAGTGGTGGACTACGAGCAGTACTTC
>few|TRBD1|TRBJ2-5|TRBV7-7
CASSQGQGGWDF
TGTGCCAGCAGCCAAGGACAGGGGGGTTGGGACTTC
>once|-|TRBJ2-7|TRBV5-4
CASSLVGLSSYEQYF
TGTGCCAGCAGCTTGGTTGGCCTCAGCTCCTACGAGCAGTACTTC
>once|-|TRBJ1-2|TRBV9
CASSDGPNYGYTF
TGTGCCAGCAGCGACGGTCCGAACTATGGCTACACCTTC
>-|TRBD1|TRBJ2-7|TRBV7-8
CASSFEGAPSYEQYF
TGTGCCAGCAGCTTTGAGGGGGCCCCCTCCTACGAGCAGTACTTC
>-|TRBD2|TRBJ2-5|TRBV28
CASSLPSRGSGIRETQYF
TGTGCCAGCAGTTTACCCTCCCGGGGGAGCGGGATTAGAGAGACCCAGTACTTC
>-|TRBD2|TRBJ2-2|TRBV4-3
CASSQSLAGGSNTGELFF
TGCGCCAGCAGCCAGAGTCTAGCGGGAGGTAGTAACACCGGGGAGCTGTTTTTT
>once|TRBD1|TRBJ1-1|TRBV5-1
CASSLGTGYTEAFF
TGCGCCAGCAGCTTGGGGACAGGGTACACTGAAGCTTTCTTT
>-|-|TRBJ2-7|TRBV6-4
CASSYESSYEQYF
TGTGCCAGCAGCTACGAGAGCTCCTACGAGCAGTACTTC
>-|-|TRBJ2-7|TRBV7-3
CASSLGMYEQYF
TGTGCCAGCAGCTTAGGCATGTACGAGCAGTACTTC
>few|-|TRBJ2-7|TRBV15
CATSRDQASAGYEQYF
TGTGCCACCAGCAGAGATCAGGCCTCGGCGGGGTACGAGCAGTACTTC
>-|-|TRBJ1-1|TRBV5-6
CASSDLVEGGLNTEAFF
TGTGCCAGCAGCGATCTAGTGGAGGGAGGGTTGAACACTGAAGCTTTCTTT